This T cell receptor beta chain appears in the sequencing data of a study of T cells after yellow fever vaccination. TCRdb redid the calling of the 5' RACE reads with MiXCR, one entry per CDR3 protein. The sample records 500,000 to 700,000 distinct CDR3 sequences, about a fifth being singletons. Trimming cost V 6 bases and J 2 bases, with 16 bases left between them. Germline CDR1 is ENHRY and CDR2 is SYGVKD. This CDR3 spans 15 amino acids. This clonotype was seen only a few times. The receptor's source is a man aged 30 to 39 who received the YFV17D yellow fever vaccine. Sample: PBMCs, taken 15 days after the yellow fever booster vaccination. The gene calls are TRBV10-3 and TRBJ1-1; D ambiguous. CDR3 bases: TGTGCCATCAGGATGAGGATAGCACTAAACACTGAAGCTTTCTTT. Its protein product is CAIRMRIALNTEAFF.